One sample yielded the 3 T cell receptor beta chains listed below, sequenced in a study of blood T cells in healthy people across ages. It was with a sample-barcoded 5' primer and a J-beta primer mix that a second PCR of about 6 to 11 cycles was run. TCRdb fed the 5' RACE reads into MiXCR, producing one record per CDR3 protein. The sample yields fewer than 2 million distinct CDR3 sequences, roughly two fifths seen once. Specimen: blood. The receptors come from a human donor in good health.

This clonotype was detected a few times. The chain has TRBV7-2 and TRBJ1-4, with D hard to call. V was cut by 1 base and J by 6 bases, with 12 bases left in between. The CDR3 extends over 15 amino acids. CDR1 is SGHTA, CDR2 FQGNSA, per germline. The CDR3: CASSLVRQTHEKLFF. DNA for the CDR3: TGTGCCAGCAGCTTAGTACGGCAGACCCATGAAAAACTGTTTTTT. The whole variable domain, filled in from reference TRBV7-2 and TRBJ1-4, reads GAGVSQSPSNKVTEKGKDVELRCDPISGHTALYWYRQSLGQGLEFLIYFQGNSAPDKSGLPSDRFSAERTGGSVSTLTIQRTQQEDSAVYLCASSLVRQTHEKLFFGSGTQLSVL.

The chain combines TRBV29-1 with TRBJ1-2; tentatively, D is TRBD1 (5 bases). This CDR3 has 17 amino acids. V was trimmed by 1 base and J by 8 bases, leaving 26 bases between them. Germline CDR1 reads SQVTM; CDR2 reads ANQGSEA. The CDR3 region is CSVEGIMGRGVNRGYTF. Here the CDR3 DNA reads TGCAGCGTTGAAGGGATAATGGGGAGGGGAGTTAATAGGGGCTACACCTTC.

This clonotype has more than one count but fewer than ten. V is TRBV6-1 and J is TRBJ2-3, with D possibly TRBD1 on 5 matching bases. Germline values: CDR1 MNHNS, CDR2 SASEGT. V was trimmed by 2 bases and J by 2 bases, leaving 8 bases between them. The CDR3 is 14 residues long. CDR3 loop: CASSERGTTDTQYF. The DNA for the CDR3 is TGTGCCAGCAGTGAAAGGGGTACCACAGATACGCAGTATTTT.